This is a list of T cell receptor beta chains from one sample in a study of T-cell memory formation after mild COVID-19. TCRdb re-analysed the 5' RACE reads in MiXCR, keeping a single row per CDR3 protein. The data show hundreds of thousands of distinct CDR3 sequences, around 15% seen once. Specimen: PBMCs or a T cell subset sorted from them (not recorded which). These receptors were obtained from a man between 18 and 29 years old who had mild COVID-19 (a few samples of this study predate the infection). Cell type and time point are not known. The conserved cysteine and the conserved F or W are not part of the CDR3 here.

>12|TRBV3-1
ASSQPGANNEQF
>15|TRBV6-5
ASSYRFGARDREKLF
>13|TRBV24-1
ATSDYRETTDTQY
>10|TRBV12-3/TRBV12-4
ASSPQGGPQH
>12|TRBV4-2
ASSQGTVLNEQF
>13|TRBV7-2
ASSLLGRGAGELF
>10|TRBV12-3/TRBV12-4
ASSPGSAPLH
>16|TRBV9
ASSVGDRVTTVEGTQY
>11|TRBV2
ASSEVNGGIQY
>13|TRBV7-2
ASQPLAGGPDTQY
>13|TRBV6-5
ASSGLAGGAEAQY
>11|TRBV6-5
ASSQGFTDTQY
>11|TRBV6-2/TRBV6-3
ASSYGVGTEAF
>13|TRBV2
ASREGGGAVHEQF
>13|TRBV5-1
ASSLGLADSYEQY
>14|TRBV3-1
ASSRRIDGFYNEQF
>15|TRBV12-3/TRBV12-4
ASSPRGQSHSNQPQH
>13|TRBV12-3/TRBV12-4
ASSPPRARGSPLH
>12|TRBV7-2
ASSLGDRDSPLH
>15|TRBV3-2
ASSRQLPPTSQETQY
>12|TRBV25-1
ATQRQGGTGELF
>20|TRBV6-1
ASSDGEIRDRVVWGDSQPQH
>14|TRBV6-5
ASSYSGSSSYNEQF
>13|TRBV7-2
ASSQGLIKNTEAF
>13|TRBV4-2
ASSQPRKSSYEQY
>13|TRBV4-1
ASRPWMDLGQPQH
>13|TRBV5-1
ASSPMSGSFYEQY
>14|TRBV12-3/TRBV12-4
ASTLDGYSGANVLT
>9|TRBV5-1
ASALRETQY
>12|TRBV7-9
ASSLADRGSGYT
>10|TRBV12-3/TRBV12-4
ASGLAKNIQY
>12|TRBV6-6
ASSYYRGRAEAF
>14|TRBV28
ASSPRGFSSYNEQF
>15|TRBV10-3
AISESSMGTETYEQY
>14|TRBV11-2
ASSLGRREGAGELF
>12|TRBV6-2/TRBV6-3
ASSYPRPGDPLH
>15|TRBV6-5
ASNLRPGPLYNSPLH
>14|TRBV24-1
ATSGPSAALNQPQH
>12|TRBV6-1
ASSEGGWATEAF
>13|TRBV6-6
ASSYTGQEYQPQH
>14|TRBV4-2
ASSPHLWGAHNEQF
>19|TRBV4-3
ASSQVGWGETTFDGANVLT
>14|TRBV12-3/TRBV12-4
ASKTTGTGWGETQY